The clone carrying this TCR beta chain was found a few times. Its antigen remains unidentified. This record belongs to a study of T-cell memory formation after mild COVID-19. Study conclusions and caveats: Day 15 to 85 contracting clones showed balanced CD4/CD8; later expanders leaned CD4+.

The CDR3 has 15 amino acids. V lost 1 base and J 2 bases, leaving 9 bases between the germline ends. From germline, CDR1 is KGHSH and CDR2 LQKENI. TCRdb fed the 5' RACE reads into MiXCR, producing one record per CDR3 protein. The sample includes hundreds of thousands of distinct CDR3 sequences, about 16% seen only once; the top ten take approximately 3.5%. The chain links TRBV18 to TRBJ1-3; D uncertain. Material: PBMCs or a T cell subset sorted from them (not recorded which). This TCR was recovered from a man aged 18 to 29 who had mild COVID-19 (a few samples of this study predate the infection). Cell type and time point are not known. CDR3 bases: TGTGCCAGCTCACCACAGGCCCCACCTGGAAACACCATATATTTT. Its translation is CASSPQAPPGNTIYF.